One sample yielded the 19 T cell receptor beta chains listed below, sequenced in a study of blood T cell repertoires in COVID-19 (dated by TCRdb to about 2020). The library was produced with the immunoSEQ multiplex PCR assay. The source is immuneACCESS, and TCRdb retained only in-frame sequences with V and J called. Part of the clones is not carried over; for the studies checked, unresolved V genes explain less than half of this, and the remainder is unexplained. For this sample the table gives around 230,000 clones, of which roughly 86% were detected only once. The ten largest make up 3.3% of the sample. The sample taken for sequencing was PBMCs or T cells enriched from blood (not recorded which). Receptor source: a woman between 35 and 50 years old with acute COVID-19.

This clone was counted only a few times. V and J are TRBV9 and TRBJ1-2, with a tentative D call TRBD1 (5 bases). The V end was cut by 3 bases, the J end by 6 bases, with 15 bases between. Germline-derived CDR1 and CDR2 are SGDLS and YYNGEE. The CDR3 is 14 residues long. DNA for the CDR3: TGTGCCAGCAGCGCGTCTTGGGTAGGGGATGGCTACACCTTC. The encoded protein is CASSASWVGDGYTF.

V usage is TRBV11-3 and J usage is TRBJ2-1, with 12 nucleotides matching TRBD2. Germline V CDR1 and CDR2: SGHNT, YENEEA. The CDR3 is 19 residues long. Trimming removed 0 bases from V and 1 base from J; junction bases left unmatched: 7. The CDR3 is CASSLDFRTSGKSYNEQFF. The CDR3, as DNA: TGTGCCAGCAGCTTAGATTTTAGGACTAGCGGGAAATCCTACAATGAGCAGTTCTTC.

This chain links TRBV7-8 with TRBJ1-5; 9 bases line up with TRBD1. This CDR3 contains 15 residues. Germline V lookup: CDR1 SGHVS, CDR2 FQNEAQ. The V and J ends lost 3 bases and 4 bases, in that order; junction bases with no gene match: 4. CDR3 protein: CASSFDRGGNQPQHF. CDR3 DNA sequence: TGTGCCAGCAGCTTCGACAGGGGGGGAAATCAGCCCCAGCATTTT.

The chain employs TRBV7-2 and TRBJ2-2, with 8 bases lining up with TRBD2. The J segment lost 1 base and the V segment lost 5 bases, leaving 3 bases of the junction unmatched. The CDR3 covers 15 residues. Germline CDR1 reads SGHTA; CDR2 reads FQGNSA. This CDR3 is CASSTTSVNTGELFF. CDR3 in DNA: TGTGCCAGCAGCACGACTAGCGTGAACACCGGGGAGCTGTTTTTT.

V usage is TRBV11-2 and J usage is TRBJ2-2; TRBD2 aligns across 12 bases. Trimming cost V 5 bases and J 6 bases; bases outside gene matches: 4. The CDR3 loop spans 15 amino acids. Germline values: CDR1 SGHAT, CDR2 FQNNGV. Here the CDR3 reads CASSPLAGGSGELFF. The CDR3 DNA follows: TGTGCCAGCAGCCCACTAGCGGGAGGATCCGGGGAGCTGTTTTTT.

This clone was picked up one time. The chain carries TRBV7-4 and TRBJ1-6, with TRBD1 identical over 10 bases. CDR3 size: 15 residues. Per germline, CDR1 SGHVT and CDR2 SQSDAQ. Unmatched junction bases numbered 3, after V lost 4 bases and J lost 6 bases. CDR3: CASSSRDRGNSPLHF. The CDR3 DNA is TGTGCCAGCAGCTCAAGGGACAGGGGTAATTCACCCCTCCACTTT.

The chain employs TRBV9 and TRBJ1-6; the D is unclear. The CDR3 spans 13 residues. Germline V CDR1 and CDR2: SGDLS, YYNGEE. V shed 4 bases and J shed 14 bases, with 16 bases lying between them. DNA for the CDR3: TGTGCCAGCAGCTCACTAGATGGTCTGGCCCTCCACTTT. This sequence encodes CASSSLDGLALHF.

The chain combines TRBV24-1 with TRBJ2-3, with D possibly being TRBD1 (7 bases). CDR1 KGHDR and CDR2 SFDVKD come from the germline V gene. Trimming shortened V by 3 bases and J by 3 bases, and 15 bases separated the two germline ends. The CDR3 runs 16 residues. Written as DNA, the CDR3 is TGTGCCACCAGTGATCTGGGTTCAGGGGGGACAGATACGCAGTATTTT. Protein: CATSDLGSGGTDTQYF.

CDR3 DNA sequence: TGTGCCAGCAGCTTACCTAGCGGGCCAAGCCCCTACGAGCAGTACTTC. This encodes CASSLPSGPSPYEQYF. V gene TRBV7-9 combines with J gene TRBJ2-7, with 8 positions matching TRBD2. The CDR3 length is 16 residues. From germline, CDR1 is SEHNR and CDR2 FQNEAQ (reference sequence). The V segment lost 2 bases and the J segment 2 bases; nucleotides outside the gene matches: 8.

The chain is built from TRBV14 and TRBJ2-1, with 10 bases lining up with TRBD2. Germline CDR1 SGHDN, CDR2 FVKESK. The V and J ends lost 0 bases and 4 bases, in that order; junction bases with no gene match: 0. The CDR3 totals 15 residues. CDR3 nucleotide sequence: TGTGCCAGCAGCCAAGATAGCGGGAGGTACAATGAGCAGTTCTTC. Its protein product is CASSQDSGRYNEQFF.

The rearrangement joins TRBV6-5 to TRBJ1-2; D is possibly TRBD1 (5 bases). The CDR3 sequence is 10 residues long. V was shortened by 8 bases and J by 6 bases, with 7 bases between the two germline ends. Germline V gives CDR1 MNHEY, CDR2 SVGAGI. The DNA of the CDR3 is TGTGCCAGCGACAGAGATGGCTACACCTTC. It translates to CASDRDGYTF.

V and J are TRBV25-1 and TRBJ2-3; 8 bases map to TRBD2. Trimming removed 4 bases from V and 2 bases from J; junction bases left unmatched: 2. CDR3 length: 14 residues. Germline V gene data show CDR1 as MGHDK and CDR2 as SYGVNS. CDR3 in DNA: TGTGCCAGCAGTGTAGCGGGGACCACAGATACGCAGTATTTT. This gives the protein CASSVAGTTDTQYF.

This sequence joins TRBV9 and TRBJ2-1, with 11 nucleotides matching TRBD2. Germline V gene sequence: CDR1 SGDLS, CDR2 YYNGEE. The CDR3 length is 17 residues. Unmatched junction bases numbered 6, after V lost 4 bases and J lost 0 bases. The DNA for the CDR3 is TGTGCCAGCAGCCCAGACACTAGCGGGAGCTCCTACAATGAGCAGTTCTTC. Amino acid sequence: CASSPDTSGSSYNEQFF. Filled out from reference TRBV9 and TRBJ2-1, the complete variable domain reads DSGVTQTPKHLITATGQRVTLRCSPRSGDLSVYWYQQSLDQGLQFLIQYYNGEERAKGNILERFSAQQFPDLHSELNLSSLELGDSALYFCASSPDTSGSSYNEQFFGPGTRLTVL.

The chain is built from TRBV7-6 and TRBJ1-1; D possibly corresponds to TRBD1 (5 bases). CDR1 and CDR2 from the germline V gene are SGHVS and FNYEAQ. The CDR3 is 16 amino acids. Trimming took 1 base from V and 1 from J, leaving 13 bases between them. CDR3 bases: TGTGCCAGCAGCTTAGTCTTCAGGGATCCGAACACTGAAGCTTTCTTT. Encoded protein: CASSLVFRDPNTEAFF.

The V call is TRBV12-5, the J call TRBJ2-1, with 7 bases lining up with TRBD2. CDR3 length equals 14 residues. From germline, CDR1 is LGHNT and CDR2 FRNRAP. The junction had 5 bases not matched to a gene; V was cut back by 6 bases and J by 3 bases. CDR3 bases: TGTGCTAGTGGGACGACTAGCAGCTACAATGAGCAGTTCTTC. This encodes CASGTTSSYNEQFF.

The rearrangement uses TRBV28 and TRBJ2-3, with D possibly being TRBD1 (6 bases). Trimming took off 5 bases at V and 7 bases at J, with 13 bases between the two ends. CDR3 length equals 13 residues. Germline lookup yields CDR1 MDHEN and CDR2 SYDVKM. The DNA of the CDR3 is TGTGCCAGCAGTGACAGCAGGGGTAATACGCAGTATTTT. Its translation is CASSDSRGNTQYF.

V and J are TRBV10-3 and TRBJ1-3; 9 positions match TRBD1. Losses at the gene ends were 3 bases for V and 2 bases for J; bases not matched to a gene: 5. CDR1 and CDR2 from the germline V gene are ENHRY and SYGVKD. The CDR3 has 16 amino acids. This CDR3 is CAISEQGQGTGNTIYF. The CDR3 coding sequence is TGTGCCATCAGTGAACAGGGACAGGGAACTGGAAACACCATATATTTT.

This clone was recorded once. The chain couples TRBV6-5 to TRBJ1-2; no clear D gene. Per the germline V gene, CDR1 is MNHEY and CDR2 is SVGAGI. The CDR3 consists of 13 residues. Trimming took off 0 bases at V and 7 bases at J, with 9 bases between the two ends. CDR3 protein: CASSYSRTGGYTF. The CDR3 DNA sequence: TGTGCCAGCAGTTACTCGAGGACTGGTGGCTACACCTTC.

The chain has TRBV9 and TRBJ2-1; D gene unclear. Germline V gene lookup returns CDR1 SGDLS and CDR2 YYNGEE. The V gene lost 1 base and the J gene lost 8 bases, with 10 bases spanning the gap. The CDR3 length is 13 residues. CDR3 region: CASSVYSIDEQFF. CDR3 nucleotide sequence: TGTGCCAGCAGCGTATACTCAATTGATGAGCAGTTCTTC.